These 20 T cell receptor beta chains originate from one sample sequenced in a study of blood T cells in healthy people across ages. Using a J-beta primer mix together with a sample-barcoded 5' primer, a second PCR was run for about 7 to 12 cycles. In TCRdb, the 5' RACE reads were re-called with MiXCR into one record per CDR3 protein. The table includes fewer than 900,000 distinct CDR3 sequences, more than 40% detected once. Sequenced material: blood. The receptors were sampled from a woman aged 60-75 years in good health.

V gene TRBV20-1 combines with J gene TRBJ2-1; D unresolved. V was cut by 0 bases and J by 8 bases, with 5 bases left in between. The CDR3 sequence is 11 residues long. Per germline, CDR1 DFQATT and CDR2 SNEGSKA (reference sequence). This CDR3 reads CSARDGDEQFF. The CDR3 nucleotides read TGCAGTGCTAGAGATGGGGATGAGCAGTTCTTC.

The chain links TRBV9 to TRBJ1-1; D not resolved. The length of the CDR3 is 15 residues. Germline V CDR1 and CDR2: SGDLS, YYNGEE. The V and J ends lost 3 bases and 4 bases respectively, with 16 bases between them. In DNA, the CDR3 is TGTGCCAGCAGCGCGTGCGAGGGTGAGGGCACTGAAGCTTTCTTT. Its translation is CASSACEGEGTEAFF.

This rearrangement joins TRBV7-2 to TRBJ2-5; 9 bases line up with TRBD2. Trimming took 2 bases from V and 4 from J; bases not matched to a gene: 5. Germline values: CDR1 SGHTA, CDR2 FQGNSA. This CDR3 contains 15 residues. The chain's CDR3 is CASSLIAGDAETQYF. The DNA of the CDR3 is TGTGCCAGCAGCTTAATAGCGGGAGACGCAGAGACCCAGTACTTC.

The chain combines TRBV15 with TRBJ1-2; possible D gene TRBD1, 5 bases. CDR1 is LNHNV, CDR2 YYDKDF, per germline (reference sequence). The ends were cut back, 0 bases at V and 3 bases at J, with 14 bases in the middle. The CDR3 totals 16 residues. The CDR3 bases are TGTGCCACCAGCAGAGACCCGGGGGACTACTACTATGGCTACACCTTC. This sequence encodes CATSRDPGDYYYGYTF.

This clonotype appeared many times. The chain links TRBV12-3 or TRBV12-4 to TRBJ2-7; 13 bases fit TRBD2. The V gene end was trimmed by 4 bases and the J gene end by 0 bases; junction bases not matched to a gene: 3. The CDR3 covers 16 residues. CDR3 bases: TGTGCCAGCAGTTCCGGGACTAGCGGGGCCTCCTACGAGCAGTACTTC. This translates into CASSSGTSGASYEQYF.

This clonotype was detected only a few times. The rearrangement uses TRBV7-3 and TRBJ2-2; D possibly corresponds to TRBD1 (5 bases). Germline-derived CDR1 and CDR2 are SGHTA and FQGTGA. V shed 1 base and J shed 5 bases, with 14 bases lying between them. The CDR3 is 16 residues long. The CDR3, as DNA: TGTGCCAGCAGCTTAATAGTAGGGGCCGGTACCGGGGAGCTGTTTTTT. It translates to CASSLIVGAGTGELFF.

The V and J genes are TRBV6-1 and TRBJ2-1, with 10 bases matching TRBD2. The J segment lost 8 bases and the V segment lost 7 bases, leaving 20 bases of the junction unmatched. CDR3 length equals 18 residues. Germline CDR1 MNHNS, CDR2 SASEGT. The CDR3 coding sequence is TGTGCCAGCAACCCTCTTGGGACTAGCGTACCTCAGGGGGATGAGCAGTTCTTC. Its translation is CASNPLGTSVPQGDEQFF.

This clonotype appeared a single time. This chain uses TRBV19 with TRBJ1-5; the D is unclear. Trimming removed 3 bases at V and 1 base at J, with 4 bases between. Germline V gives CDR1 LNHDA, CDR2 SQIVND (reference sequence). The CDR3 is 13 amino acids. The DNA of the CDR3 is TGTGCCAGTAGTATGACGAGCAATCAGCCCCAGCATTTT. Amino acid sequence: CASSMTSNQPQHF.

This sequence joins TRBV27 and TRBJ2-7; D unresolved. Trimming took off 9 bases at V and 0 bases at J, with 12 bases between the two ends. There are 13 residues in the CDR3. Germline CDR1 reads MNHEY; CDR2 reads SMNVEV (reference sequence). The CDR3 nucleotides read TGTGCCAGTGGGCAGTCAGTCTCCTACGAGCAGTACTTC. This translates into CASGQSVSYEQYF.

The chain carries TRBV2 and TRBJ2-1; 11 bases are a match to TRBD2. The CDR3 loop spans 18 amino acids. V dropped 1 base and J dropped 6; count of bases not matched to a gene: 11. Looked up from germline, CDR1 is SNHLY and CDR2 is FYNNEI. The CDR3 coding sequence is TGTGCCAGCAGTGAAGTAGGTAGCGGGAGGGCCGGGGCCAATGAGCAGTTCTTC. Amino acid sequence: CASSEVGSGRAGANEQFF. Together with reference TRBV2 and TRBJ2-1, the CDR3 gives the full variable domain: EPEVTQTPSHQVTQMGQEVILRCVPISNHLYFYWYRQILGQKVEFLVSFYNNEISEKSEIFDDQFSVERPDGSNFTLKIRSTKLEDSAMYFCASSEVGSGRAGANEQFFGPGTRLTVL.

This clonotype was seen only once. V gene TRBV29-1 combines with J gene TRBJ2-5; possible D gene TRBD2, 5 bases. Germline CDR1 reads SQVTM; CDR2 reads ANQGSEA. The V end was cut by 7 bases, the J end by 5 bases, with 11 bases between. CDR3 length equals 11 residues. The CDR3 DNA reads TGCAGCGACGGGATCGGGGAGACCCAGTACTTC. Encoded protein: CSDGIGETQYF.

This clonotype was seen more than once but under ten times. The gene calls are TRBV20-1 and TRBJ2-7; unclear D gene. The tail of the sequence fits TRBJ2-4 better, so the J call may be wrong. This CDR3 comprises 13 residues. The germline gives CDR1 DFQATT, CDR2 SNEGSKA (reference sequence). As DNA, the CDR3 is TGCAGTGCTAGAGATCACGGTAAAAACATTCAGTACTTC. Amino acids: CSARDHGKNIQYF.

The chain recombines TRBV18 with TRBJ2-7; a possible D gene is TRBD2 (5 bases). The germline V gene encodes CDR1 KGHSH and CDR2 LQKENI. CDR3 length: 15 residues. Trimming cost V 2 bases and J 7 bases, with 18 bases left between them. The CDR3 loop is CASSPISGSYNEQYF. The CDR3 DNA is TGTGCCAGCTCACCAATCAGCGGCTCCTACAATGAGCAGTACTTC. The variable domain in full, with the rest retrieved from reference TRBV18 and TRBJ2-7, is NAGVMQNPRHLVRRRGQEARLRCSPMKGHSHVYWYRQLPEEGLKFMVYLQKENIIDESGMPKERFSAEFPKEGPSILRIQQVVRGDSAAYFCASSPISGSYNEQYFGPGTRLTVT.

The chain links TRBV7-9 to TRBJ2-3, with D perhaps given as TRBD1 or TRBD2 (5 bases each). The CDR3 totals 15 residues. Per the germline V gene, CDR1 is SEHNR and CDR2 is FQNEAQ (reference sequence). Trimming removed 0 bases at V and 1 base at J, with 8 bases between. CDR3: CASSLAGTGTDTQYF. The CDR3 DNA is TGTGCCAGCAGCTTAGCCGGGACCGGCACAGATACGCAGTATTTT.

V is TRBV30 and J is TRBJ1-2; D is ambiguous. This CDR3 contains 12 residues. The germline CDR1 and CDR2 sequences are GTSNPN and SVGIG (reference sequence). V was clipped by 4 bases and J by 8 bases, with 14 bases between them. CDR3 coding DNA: TGTGCCTGGAACTTGTCTACAGCCGGCTACACCTTC. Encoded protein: CAWNLSTAGYTF.

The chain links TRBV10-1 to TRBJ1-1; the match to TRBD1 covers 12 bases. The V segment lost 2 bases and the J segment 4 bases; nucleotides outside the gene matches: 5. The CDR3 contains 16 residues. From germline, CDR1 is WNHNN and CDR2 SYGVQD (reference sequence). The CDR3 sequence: CASSERDRGPLTEAFF. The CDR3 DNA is TGCGCCAGCAGTGAGCGGGACAGGGGGCCGCTCACTGAAGCTTTCTTT.

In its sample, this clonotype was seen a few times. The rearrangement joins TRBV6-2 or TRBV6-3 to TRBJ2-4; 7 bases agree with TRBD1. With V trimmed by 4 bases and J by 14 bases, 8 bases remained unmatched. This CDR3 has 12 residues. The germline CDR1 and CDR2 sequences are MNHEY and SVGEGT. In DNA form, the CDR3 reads TGTGCCAGCAGTTTTCCGACAGGGTGGAAGTACTTC. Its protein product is CASSFPTGWKYF.

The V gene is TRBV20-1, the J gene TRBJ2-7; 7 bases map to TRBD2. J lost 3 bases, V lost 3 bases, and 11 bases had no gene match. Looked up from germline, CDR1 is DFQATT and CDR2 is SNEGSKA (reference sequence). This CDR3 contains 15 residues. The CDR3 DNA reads TGCAGTGCTAGGGGGGGGGGGGAGGGAGGCTACGAGCAGTACTTC. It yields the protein CSARGGGEGGYEQYF.

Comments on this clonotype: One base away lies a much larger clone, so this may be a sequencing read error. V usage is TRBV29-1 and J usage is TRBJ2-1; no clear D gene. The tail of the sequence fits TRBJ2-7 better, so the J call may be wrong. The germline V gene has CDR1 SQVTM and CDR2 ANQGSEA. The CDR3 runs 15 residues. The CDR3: CSVGLLRSSYNEQYF. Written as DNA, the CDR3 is TGCAGCGTTGGGCTTTTGAGGAGCTCCTACAATGAGCAGTACTTC.

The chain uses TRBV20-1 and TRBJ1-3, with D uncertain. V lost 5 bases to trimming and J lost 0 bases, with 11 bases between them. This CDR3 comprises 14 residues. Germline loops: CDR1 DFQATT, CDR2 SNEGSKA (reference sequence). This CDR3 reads CSAADRRSGNTIYF. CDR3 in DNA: TGCAGTGCTGCGGACCGTCGCTCTGGAAACACCATATATTTT.